This T cell receptor beta chain was profiled in a study of breast tumors, draining lymph nodes, adjacent tissues. Axillary draining lymph nodes of breast cancer patients supplied the node samples. The germline V gene has CDR1 MGHDK and CDR2 SYGVNS. Trimming shortened V by 8 bases and J by 5 bases, and 9 bases separated the two germline ends. The CDR3 is made up of 11 amino acids. Findings and caveats of the study: Tumor TCR diversity was below lymph nodes but above nontumor tissue. Data only fit, rather than demonstrated, lymph node origin of most tumor T cells. Luminal-like breast cancer showed significantly higher tumor–nontumor repertoire similarity than basal-like.

This clonotype showed up just a few times. Its antigen is unidentified. TCRdb reprocessed the multiplex PCR reads via MiXCR and lists one record per CDR3 protein. The table records around 120,000 distinct CDR3 sequences, 20% of them present only once. V usage is TRBV25-1 and J usage is TRBJ2-5, with a tentative D call TRBD1 (5 bases). The clonotype was recovered from a female donor with breast cancer. Some clones in this sample may be carry-over from other donors' samples. The sequenced material came from axillary lymph node tissue. This chain's CDR3 is CASRAGETQYF. CDR3 nucleotides: TGTGCCAGCCGAGCAGGGGAGACCCAGTACTTC.